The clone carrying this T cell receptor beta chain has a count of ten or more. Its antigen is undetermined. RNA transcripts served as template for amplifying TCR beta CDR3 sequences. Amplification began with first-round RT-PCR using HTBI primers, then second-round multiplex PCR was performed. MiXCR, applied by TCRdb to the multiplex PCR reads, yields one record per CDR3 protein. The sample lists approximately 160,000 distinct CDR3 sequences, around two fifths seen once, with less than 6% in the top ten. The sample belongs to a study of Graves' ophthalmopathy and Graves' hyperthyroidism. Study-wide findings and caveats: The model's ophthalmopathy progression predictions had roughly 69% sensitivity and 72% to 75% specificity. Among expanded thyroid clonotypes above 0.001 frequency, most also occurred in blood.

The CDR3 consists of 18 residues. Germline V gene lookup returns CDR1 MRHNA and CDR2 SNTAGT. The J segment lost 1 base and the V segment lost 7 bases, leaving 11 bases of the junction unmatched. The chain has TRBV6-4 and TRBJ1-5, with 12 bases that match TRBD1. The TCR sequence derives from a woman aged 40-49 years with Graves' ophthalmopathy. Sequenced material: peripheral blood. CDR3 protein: CASTDRGQGAYSNQPQHF. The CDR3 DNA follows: TGTGCCAGCACAGACCGGGGACAGGGGGCTTACAGCAATCAGCCCCAGCATTTT.